This TCR beta chain appears in the sequencing data of a study of T cells in Graves' hyperthyroidism and ophthalmopathy. There are 13 residues in the CDR3. From germline, CDR1 is LNHDA and CDR2 SQIVND (reference sequence). V lost 3 bases, J lost 3 bases, and 6 bases lay in between. Researchers barred patients who had uncontrolled infection, other autoimmune disease, pregnancy or lactation. RNA transcripts yielded amplified TCR beta CDR3 regions. Initially, a first-round RT-PCR of the TCR CDR3 employed the HTBI primer set. MiXCR, applied by TCRdb to the multiplex PCR reads, yields one record per CDR3 protein. This table holds around 520,000 distinct CDR3 sequences, about 15% found once.

The sample comprised blood. This TCR came from a woman between 18 and 29 years old with Graves' hyperthyroidism. This sequence joins TRBV19 and TRBJ1-5, with no clear D. The CDR3 DNA sequence: TGTGCCAGTAGTATCCAGGACAATCAGCCCCAGCATTTT. Translating it yields CASSIQDNQPQHF.